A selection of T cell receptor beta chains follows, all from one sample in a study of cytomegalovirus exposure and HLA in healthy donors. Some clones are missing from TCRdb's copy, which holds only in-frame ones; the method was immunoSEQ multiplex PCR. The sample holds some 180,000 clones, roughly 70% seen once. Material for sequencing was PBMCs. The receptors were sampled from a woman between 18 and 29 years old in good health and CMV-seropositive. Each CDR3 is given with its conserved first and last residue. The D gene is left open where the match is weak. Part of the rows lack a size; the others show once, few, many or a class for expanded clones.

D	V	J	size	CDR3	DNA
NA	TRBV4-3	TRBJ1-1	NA	CASSQGDRYKNTEAFF	TGCGCCAGCAGCCAAGGAGACAGATACAAGAACACTGAAGCTTTCTTT
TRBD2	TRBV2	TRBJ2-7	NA	CASSEERGGLYEQYF	TGTGCCAGCAGTGAGGAGCGGGGGGGCCTCTACGAGCAGTACTTC
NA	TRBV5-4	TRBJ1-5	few	CASSLEGGVGQPQHF	TGTGCCAGCAGCTTGGAAGGAGGGGTCGGTCAGCCCCAGCATTTT
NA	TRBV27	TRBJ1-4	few	CASSLQGKGEKLFF	TGTGCCAGCAGTCTCCAGGGGAAGGGTGAAAAACTGTTTTTT
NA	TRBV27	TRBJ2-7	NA	CASSLSPGTGVYEQYF	TGTGCCAGCAGTTTATCACCGGGGACTGGGGTCTACGAGCAGTACTTC
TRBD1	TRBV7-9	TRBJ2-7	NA	CSSSRDRGYEQYF	TGTTCCAGCAGCCGGGACAGGGGCTACGAGCAGTACTTC
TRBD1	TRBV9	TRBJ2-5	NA	CASSVGVSGTDQETQYF	TGTGCCAGCAGCGTAGGAGTCTCCGGGACAGACCAAGAGACCCAGTACTTC
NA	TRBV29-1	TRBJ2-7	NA	CSVLLGYEQYF	TGCAGCGTTCTCCTCGGGTACGAGCAGTACTTC
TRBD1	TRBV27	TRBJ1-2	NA	CASTERGGLTGDYGYTF	TGTGCCAGCACCGAAAGAGGGGGGCTTACAGGGGACTATGGCTACACCTTC
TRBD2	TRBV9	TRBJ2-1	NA	CASSVDGLAGGREQFF	TGTGCCAGCAGCGTAGATGGACTAGCGGGGGGTAGGGAGCAGTTCTTC
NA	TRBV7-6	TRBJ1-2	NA	CASSSTQGLANYGYTF	TGTGCCAGCAGCTCAACTCAGGGTTTAGCTAACTATGGCTACACCTTC
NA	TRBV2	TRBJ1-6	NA	CASSDPAGADNSPLHF	TGTGCCAGCAGTGATCCCGCAGGGGCGGATAATTCACCCCTCCACTTT
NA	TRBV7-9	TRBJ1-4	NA	CASSLAGPGKLKKLFF	TGTGCCAGCAGCTTGGCTGGGCCAGGGAAATTGAAAAAACTGTTTTTT
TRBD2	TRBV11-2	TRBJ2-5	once	CASSLVWTSGGRETQYF	TGTGCCAGCAGCTTAGTATGGACTAGCGGGGGGCGGGAGACCCAGTACTTC
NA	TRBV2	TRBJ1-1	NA	CASSEARQAQAFF	TGTGCCAGCAGTGAAGCGCGACAAGCTCAAGCTTTCTTT
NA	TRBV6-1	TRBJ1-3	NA	CASSEEGVGWYPLSGNTIYF	TGTGCCAGCAGTGAAGAGGGGGTCGGGTGGTACCCTCTCTCTGGAAACACCATATATTTT
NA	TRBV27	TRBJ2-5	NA	CASSTVAKSYETQYF	TGTGCCAGCAGTACCGTCGCGAAGAGCTATGAGACCCAGTACTTC
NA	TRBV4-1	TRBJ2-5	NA	CASSQQGQETQYF	TGCGCCAGCAGCCAACAGGGCCAAGAGACCCAGTACTTC
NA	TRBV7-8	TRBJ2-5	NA	CASGRTVQETQYF	TGTGCCAGCGGAAGGACAGTCCAAGAGACCCAGTACTTC
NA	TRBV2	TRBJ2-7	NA	CASRTSYEQYF	TGTGCCAGCAGGACATCTTACGAGCAGTACTTC
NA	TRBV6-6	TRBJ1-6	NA	CASSYVPRGNSPLHF	TGTGCCAGCAGTTACGTCCCCAGGGGTAATTCACCCCTCCACTTT
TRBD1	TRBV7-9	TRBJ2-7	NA	CASSPDRGILYEQYF	TGTGCCAGCAGCCCGGACAGGGGTATTTTATACGAGCAGTACTTC
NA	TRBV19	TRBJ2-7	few	CASSTRTVPYEQYF	TGTGCCAGTAGTACGAGGACAGTCCCCTACGAGCAGTACTTC
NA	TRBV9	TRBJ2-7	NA	CASSRETYEQYF	TGTGCCAGCAGTCGGGAAACCTACGAGCAGTACTTC
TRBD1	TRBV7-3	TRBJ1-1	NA	CASSLIRGGQGIMNTEAFF	TGTGCCAGCAGCTTAATTCGGGGGGGACAGGGTATCATGAACACTGAAGCTTTCTTT
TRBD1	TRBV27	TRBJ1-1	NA	CASSFRGQGTEAFF	TGTGCCAGCAGTTTCAGGGGACAGGGGACTGAAGCTTTCTTT
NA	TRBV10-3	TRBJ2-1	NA	CAISESNYGGDEQFF	TGTGCCATCAGTGAGTCGAACTACGGAGGGGATGAGCAGTTCTTC
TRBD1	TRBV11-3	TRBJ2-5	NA	CASSRQGRETQYF	TGTGCCAGCAGTCGACAGGGTAGGGAGACCCAGTACTTC
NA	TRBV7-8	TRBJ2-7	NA	CASSAGGSTYEQYF	TGTGCCAGCAGCGCAGGGGGGTCCACCTACGAGCAGTACTTC
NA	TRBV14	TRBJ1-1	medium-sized	CASSPAGLRNTEAFF	TGTGCCAGCAGCCCGGCGGGACTGAGGAACACTGAAGCTTTCTTT
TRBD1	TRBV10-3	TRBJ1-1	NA	CAISSRTGADSTEAFF	TGTGCCATCAGTTCCCGGACAGGGGCGGATAGCACTGAAGCTTTCTTT
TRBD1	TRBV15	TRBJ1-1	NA	CATSRDGGQGEAFF	TGTGCCACCAGCAGAGATGGGGGACAGGGGGAAGCTTTCTTT
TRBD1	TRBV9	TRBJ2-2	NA	CASGQGAAGELFF	TGTGCCAGTGGACAGGGGGCAGCCGGGGAGCTGTTTTTT
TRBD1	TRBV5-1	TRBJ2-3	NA	CASSRTGLADTQYF	TGCGCCAGCAGCAGGACAGGGTTGGCAGATACGCAGTATTTT
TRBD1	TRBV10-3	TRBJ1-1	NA	CAISRKLRQGNTEAFF	TGTGCCATCAGTCGTAAGTTGCGACAGGGGAACACTGAAGCTTTCTTT
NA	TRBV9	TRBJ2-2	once	CASSVGGGTGELFF	TGTGCCAGCAGCGTAGGAGGGGGCACCGGGGAGCTGTTTTTT
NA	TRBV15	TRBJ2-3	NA	CATSRRRGLITDTQYF	TGTGCCACCAGCAGACGGCGGGGCCTAATCACAGATACGCAGTATTTT
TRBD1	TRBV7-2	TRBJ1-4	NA	CASSGQVGEKLFF	TGTGCCAGCAGCGGACAGGTGGGAGAAAAACTGTTTTTT
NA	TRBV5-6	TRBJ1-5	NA	CASSLGDQPQHF	TGTGCCAGCAGCTTGGGAGATCAGCCCCAGCATTTT
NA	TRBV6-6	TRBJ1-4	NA	CASSYSGYDSEKLFF	TGTGCCAGCAGTTACTCGGGATACGACAGCGAAAAACTGTTTTTT
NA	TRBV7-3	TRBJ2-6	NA	CASGGSSGANVLTF	TGTGCCAGCGGAGGGAGCTCTGGGGCCAACGTCCTGACTTTC
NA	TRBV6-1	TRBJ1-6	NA	CASSVGGMSSYNSPLHF	TGTGCCAGCAGTGTTGGAGGGATGAGCTCCTATAATTCACCCCTCCACTTT
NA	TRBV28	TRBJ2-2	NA	CASSPPGHVTGELFF	TGTGCCAGCAGTCCACCGGGACACGTCACCGGGGAGCTGTTTTTT
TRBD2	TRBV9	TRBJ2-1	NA	CASSEGLAGDSYNEQFF	TGTGCCAGCAGCGAGGGACTAGCGGGGGACTCCTACAATGAGCAGTTCTTC
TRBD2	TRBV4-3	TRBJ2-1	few	CASSQESGGYNEQFF	TGCGCCAGCAGCCAAGAAAGCGGGGGGTACAATGAGCAGTTCTTC
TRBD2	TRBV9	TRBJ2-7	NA	CASSGRGGQRDEQYF	TGTGCCAGCAGCGGCCGGGGGGGCCAAAGGGACGAGCAGTACTTC
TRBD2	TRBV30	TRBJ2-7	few	CAWTFTETSGGPYEQYF	TGTGCCTGGACTTTCACAGAGACTAGCGGGGGGCCCTACGAGCAGTACTTC
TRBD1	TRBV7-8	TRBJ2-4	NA	CASSLNQDRGWNIQYF	TGTGCCAGCAGCCTAAACCAAGACAGGGGTTGGAACATTCAGTACTTC